This is a list of T cell receptor beta chains from one sample in a study of shared clonotypes between healthy human individuals. TCRdb's table, derived via immunoSEQ multiplex PCR, lists solely in-frame clones and lacks some. This repertoire shows some 2 million clones, 85% to 95% found once; its top ten account for roughly 1%. The sample taken for sequencing was naive CD8+ T cells sorted from blood. These TCRs come from a man in his late teens or twenties in good health. The conserved cysteine and the conserved F or W are not part of the CDR3 here.

V	J	CDR3
TRBV30	TRBJ2-1	AWSLEGPEQF
TRBV4-1	TRBJ1-1	ASSQDQGTEAF
TRBV2	TRBJ2-1	ASSAYSSGLRYNEQF
TRBV5-4	TRBJ1-1	ASTSDRGDMTEAF
TRBV9	TRBJ2-1	ASSVSPGLAGGRSNEQF
TRBV28	TRBJ1-5	ASTPDRGSNQPQH
TRBV7-3	TRBJ2-7	ASSSTGRGLSEQY
TRBV4-1	TRBJ2-7	ASSQDSRSGLADYEQY
TRBV7-6	TRBJ2-3	ASSLGSGTDTQY
TRBV9	TRBJ2-2	ASSAMTSGTGGELF
TRBV27	TRBJ2-3	ASSPSFTGGRDTQY